This T cell receptor beta chain appears in the sequencing data of a study of T-cell reconstitution after alpha-beta-depleted transplantation in children. The CDR3 is 14 amino acids. CDR1 is SGHRS and CDR2 is YFSETQ in the germline V gene. After removal of 7 bases from V and 6 bases from J, the junction contained 12 bases not matched to a gene. This clonotype was seen a handful of times. As it was prepared, the TCRbeta library received unique molecular identifiers. Using its own MiXCR run on the PCR reads, TCRdb lists one record per CDR3 protein. The table lists about 610,000 distinct CDR3 sequences, approximately 10% of them singletons.

The chain joins TRBV5-1 to TRBJ1-2, with TRBD1 identical over 7 bases. The source is a human donor who donated a stem cell graft to a child with acute myeloid leukemia. Source: PBMCs from the stem cell graft donor, taken from the stem cell graft. The CDR3 sequence is CASSRGIEKDGYTF. CDR3 DNA: TGCGCCAGCTCCAGGGGGATCGAAAAGGATGGCTACACCTTC.